What follows are 17 T cell receptor beta chains derived from one specimen sequenced in a study of blood T cell repertoires in COVID-19. Sequencing was performed with immunoSEQ multiplex PCR; in TCRdb, only in-frame clones are kept and a portion is missing. Here the sample spans roughly 100,000 clones, about 87% being singletons. Sequencing was carried out using peripheral blood. Source of these receptors: a human donor in a cohort sampled during active COVID-19.

This rearrangement joins TRBV3-1 (or the pseudogene TRBV3-2) to TRBJ2-7, with TRBD2 matching over 12 bases. J was trimmed by 2 bases and V by 3 bases; bases with no gene match: 14. The germline gives CDR1 LGHDT, CDR2 YNNKEL (reference sequence). There are 19 residues in the CDR3. CDR3 sequence (DNA): TGTGCCAGCAGCCAGGATAAGACTAGCGGGAGTATGGGCCCCTACGAGCAGTACTTC. Translation gives CASSQDKTSGSMGPYEQYF.

The chain links TRBV11-2 to TRBJ1-1; the match to TRBD1 covers 7 bases. Trimming at V came to 5 bases and at J to 5 bases, leaving 2 bases not matched to a gene. Germline CDR1 and CDR2: SGHAT and FQNNGV. The CDR3 runs to 12 residues. The CDR3 DNA reads as TGTGCCAGCAGCAGACAGGGAACTGAAGCTTTCTTT. It encodes CASSRQGTEAFF.

The chain recombines TRBV15 with TRBJ1-2; 8 positions match TRBD1. Germline-derived CDR1 and CDR2 are LNHNV and YYDKDF (reference sequence). The trim removed 5 bases at V and 2 bases at J, leaving 13 bases unmatched. The CDR3 loop spans 17 amino acids. The CDR3 loop reads CATSGLDRGWSNYGYTF. Written as DNA, the CDR3 is TGTGCCACCAGCGGCTTAGACAGGGGTTGGTCCAACTATGGCTACACCTTC. Together with reference TRBV15 and TRBJ1-2, the CDR3 gives the full variable domain: DAMVIQNPRYQVTQFGKPVTLSCSQTLNHNVMYWYQQKSSQAPKLLFHYYDKDFNNEADTPDNFQSRRPNTSFCFLDIRSPGLGDTAMYLCATSGLDRGWSNYGYTFGSGTRLTVV.

The rearrangement joins TRBV5-4 to TRBJ2-7, with a possible D match to TRBD1 (5 bases). V gave up 2 bases and J gave up 2 bases, with 8 bases separating them. This CDR3 spans 13 amino acids. Per germline, CDR1 SGHNT and CDR2 YYREEE (reference sequence). CDR3 sequence (DNA): TGTGCCAGCAGCTTCTACAGGACCTACGAGCAGTACTTC. Protein: CASSFYRTYEQYF.

The chain uses TRBV6-1 and TRBJ2-5; D is unclear. V lost 1 base to trimming and J lost 2 bases, with 8 bases between them. CDR1 is MNHNS and CDR2 is SASEGT in the germline V gene. The CDR3 spans 14 residues. The chain's CDR3 is CASSEGGLQETQYF. The CDR3, as DNA: TGTGCCAGCAGTGAAGGTGGCTTGCAAGAGACCCAGTACTTC.

The J gene is TRBJ2-5, the V gene TRBV5-6, with D maybe TRBD1 (6 bases). Trimming took 5 bases from V and 7 from J, leaving 24 bases between them. Germline V gene sequence: CDR1 SGHDT, CDR2 YYEEEE. The CDR3 length is 16 residues. The CDR3, as DNA: TGTGCCAGCAGACCGACCCGGGACATCTACTTGGGGACCCAGTACTTC. This encodes CASRPTRDIYLGTQYF.

The J gene is TRBJ1-2, the V gene TRBV7-2; 11 bases agree with TRBD1. Trimming took 5 bases from V and 4 from J; bases not matched to a gene: 6. CDR1 and CDR2 (germline): SGHTA, FQGNSA. The CDR3 is 15 amino acids. The CDR3 loop is CASSPGQGGFYGYTF. The CDR3 coding sequence is TGTGCCAGCAGCCCGGGACAGGGGGGCTTCTATGGCTACACCTTC.

This clone was recorded only once. The chain has TRBV12-3 or TRBV12-4 and TRBJ2-7; 9 bases fit TRBD1. J gave up 7 bases and V 4 bases, and 5 bases lay outside the gene matches. The CDR3 covers 13 residues. CDR3 sequence reads: CASSSGQGGEQYF. CDR3 coding DNA: TGTGCCAGCAGTTCGGGACAGGGTGGAGAGCAGTACTTC.

The chain links TRBV18 to TRBJ1-3, with 8 bases fitting TRBD1. From germline, CDR1 is KGHSH and CDR2 LQKENI. This CDR3 comprises 16 residues. The ends lost 4 bases at V and 0 bases at J; junction bases unmatched: 5. The CDR3 protein is CASSLGQGSSGNTIYF. The CDR3 nucleotides read TGTGCCAGCTCACTCGGACAGGGCAGCTCTGGAAACACCATATATTTT.

This chain joins TRBV28 and TRBJ1-5; 7 nucleotides align to TRBD1. Germline CDR1 reads MDHEN; CDR2 reads SYDVKM. The CDR3 loop spans 16 amino acids. J lost 1 base, V lost 3 bases, and 6 bases had no gene match. DNA of the CDR3: TGTGCCAGCAGTTTCGGAAACAGGGGAAGCAATCAGCCCCAGCATTTT. Protein: CASSFGNRGSNQPQHF.

The genes are TRBV29-1 and TRBJ1-2; no reliable D call. The CDR3 has 11 amino acids. The V end was cut by 2 bases, the J end by 4 bases, with 5 bases between. Germline lookup yields CDR1 SQVTM and CDR2 ANQGSEA. The CDR3 region is CSVESGYGYTF. The CDR3 nucleotides read TGCAGCGTTGAATCGGGCTATGGCTACACCTTC.

The genes are TRBV19 and TRBJ1-5, with D unresolved. The V end lost 3 bases, the J end lost 0 bases, and 9 bases lay between the germline ends. Germline V CDR1 and CDR2: LNHDA, SQIVND (reference sequence). The CDR3 is made up of 15 amino acids. CDR3 region: CASSIQVRSNQPQHF. CDR3 nucleotide sequence: TGTGCCAGTAGTATCCAGGTGCGTAGCAATCAGCCCCAGCATTTT.

This clone was detected a few times. This chain links TRBV11-2 with TRBJ1-1; 8 bases align to TRBD1. The germline gives CDR1 SGHAT, CDR2 FQNNGV. J was trimmed by 5 bases and V by 5 bases; bases with no gene match: 4. CDR3 size: 13 residues. The CDR3: CASSNTGGTEAFF. The CDR3 DNA follows: TGTGCCAGCAGCAACACAGGGGGGACTGAAGCTTTCTTT.

This chain joins TRBV27 and TRBJ1-1; the D gene is possibly TRBD1 (6 bases). V was pared by 2 bases and J by 3 bases, with 7 bases between. The germline gives CDR1 MNHEY, CDR2 SMNVEV (reference sequence). The CDR3 has 13 amino acids. The CDR3 spells CASSLGTYTEAFF. The CDR3 DNA sequence: TGTGCCAGCAGTTTAGGGACATACACTGAAGCTTTCTTT.

The chain uses TRBV24-1 and TRBJ2-1; no firm D call. The CDR3 runs to 13 residues. The V gene lost 4 bases and the J gene lost 9 bases, with 12 bases spanning the gap. In germline, CDR1 is KGHDR, CDR2 SFDVKD. The CDR3 spells CATSDPSEVEQFF. In DNA form, the CDR3 reads TGTGCCACCAGTGACCCTTCAGAGGTTGAGCAGTTCTTC.

The V call is TRBV7-3, the J call TRBJ1-1; 7 nucleotides line up with TRBD1. Trimming took 5 bases from V and 4 from J; bases not matched to a gene: 10. The germline gives CDR1 SGHTA, CDR2 FQGTGA. This CDR3 is built from 15 residues. The DNA for the CDR3 is TGTGCCAGCAGCCCTGGGACAGCGGGGGGCACTGAAGCTTTCTTT. Protein product: CASSPGTAGGTEAFF.

The chain carries TRBV6-4 and TRBJ2-3, with TRBD2 identical over 9 bases. The CDR3 is 18 residues long. Germline V gene lookup returns CDR1 MRHNA and CDR2 SNTAGT. V dropped 6 bases and J dropped 3; count of bases not matched to a gene: 16. Written as DNA, the CDR3 is TGTGCCAGCAGCCCCCGGGCGAGACTAGCGGACCGAACAGATACGCAGTATTTT. Encoded protein: CASSPRARLADRTDTQYF.